Following are 22 T cell receptor beta chains from one sample sequenced in a study of radiation and T cells in renal cell carcinoma. Sequenced by immunoSEQ multiplex PCR; TCRdb stores in-frame clones only, minus some. The repertoire consists of 100,000 to 150,000 clones, with about 81% occurring once and the leading ten covering about 5.3%. Time point of the sample: blood 2 weeks post-SBRT. Treatment described: 15 Gy SBRT to primary tumor, nephrectomy 4 weeks later. The sample in question was blood, obtained from a patient whose treatment included radiotherapy and nephrectomy. The receptors were sampled from a man aged 50-60 years with renal cell carcinoma.

This clone appeared a single time. The genes are TRBV27 and TRBJ1-1; a weak D match, TRBD1 (5 bases). The CDR3 spans 13 residues. V was shortened by 5 bases and J by 10 bases, with 17 bases between the two germline ends. CDR1 is MNHEY, CDR2 SMNVEV, per germline (reference sequence). The CDR3 loop is CASSRMGDSIAFF. The DNA for the CDR3 is TGTGCCAGCAGTCGGATGGGTGACAGTATAGCTTTCTTT.

The chain combines TRBV2 with TRBJ2-1; weak D call: TRBD2 (6 bases). Germline assignment: CDR1 SNHLY and CDR2 FYNNEI. Trimming removed 2 bases from V and 7 bases from J, with 12 bases in between. There are 14 residues in the CDR3. The CDR3 loop is CASSESVGGNEQFF. In nucleotides, the CDR3 is TGTGCCAGCAGTGAATCGGTGGGAGGAAATGAGCAGTTCTTC.

The chain employs TRBV14 and TRBJ1-1; 11 bases are a match to TRBD1. The ends lost 4 bases at V and 7 bases at J; junction bases unmatched: 5. This CDR3 has 14 amino acids. CDR1 SGHDN and CDR2 FVKESK come from the germline V gene. The CDR3 sequence is CASSRPGTGGEAFF. Here the CDR3 DNA reads TGTGCCAGCAGCCGACCCGGGACAGGGGGTGAAGCTTTCTTT. The whole variable domain, filled in from reference TRBV14 and TRBJ1-1, reads EAGVTQFPSHSVIEKGQTVTLRCDPISGHDNLYWYRRVMGKEIKFLLHFVKESKQDESGMPNNRFLAERTGGTYSTLKVQPAELEDSGVYFCASSRPGTGGEAFFGQGTRLTVV.

This clone appeared a few times. The chain carries TRBV29-1 and TRBJ1-2; 12 positions match TRBD1. J was trimmed by 1 base and V by 8 bases; bases with no gene match: 8. Germline CDR1 is SQVTM and CDR2 is ANQGSEA. The CDR3 length is 15 residues. CDR3 residues: CSTGTGGEGNYGYTF. DNA for the CDR3: TGCAGCACGGGGACAGGGGGCGAGGGTAACTATGGCTACACCTTC.

The J gene is TRBJ1-1, the V gene TRBV19; D is possibly TRBD1 (5 bases). Germline V gives CDR1 LNHDA, CDR2 SQIVND (reference sequence). This CDR3 region has 14 residues. The V gene lost 5 bases and the J gene lost 3 bases, with 13 bases spanning the gap. For the CDR3, the DNA is TGTGCCAGTAGTGATCCAGGGAAGGACACTGAAGCTTTCTTT. It codes for CASSDPGKDTEAFF.

The chain employs TRBV4-3 and TRBJ2-7; D unclear. Trimming cost V 0 bases and J 1 base, with 7 bases left between them. CDR3 length equals 14 residues. CDR1 is LGHNA and CDR2 is YSLEER in the germline V gene. CDR3 sequence: CASSQDKLSYEQYF. The CDR3 DNA reads as TGCGCCAGCAGCCAAGATAAGTTATCCTACGAGCAGTACTTC.

In its sample, this clone was seen a few times. The chain links TRBV19 to TRBJ1-4, with D hard to call. Trimming shortened V by 8 bases and J by 3 bases, and 22 bases separated the two germline ends. This CDR3 contains 17 residues. CDR1 LNHDA and CDR2 SQIVND come from the germline V gene (reference sequence). The CDR3 reads CASRVHSQFGSNEKLFF. The CDR3 DNA reads TGTGCCAGTCGAGTACACTCACAGTTTGGATCTAATGAAAAACTGTTTTTT.

The rearrangement links TRBV30 to TRBJ1-5; TRBD1 matches at 7 bases. The CDR3 has 13 residues. Germline V gives CDR1 GTSNPN, CDR2 SVGIG (reference sequence). V lost 1 base, J lost 9 bases, and 6 bases stayed unmatched. The CDR3 region has the DNA TGTGCCTGGAGTGAACAGGGGTTCGGGCCCCAGCATTTT. This codes for CAWSEQGFGPQHF. The whole variable domain, remainder taken from reference TRBV30 and TRBJ1-5, is SQTIHQWPATLVQPVGSPLSLECTVEGTSNPNLYWYRQAAGRGLQLLFYSVGIGQISSEVPQNLSASRPQDRQFILSSKKLLLSDSGFYLCAWSEQGFGPQHFGDGTRLSIL.

This clone appeared once. V gene TRBV5-5 combines with J gene TRBJ2-3; D is unclear. The CDR3 loop spans 17 amino acids. Deletions cut 5 bases from V and 0 bases from J, with 19 bases between. The V gene's germline CDR1 is SGHKS and CDR2 YYEKEE (reference sequence). The CDR3 is CASSPPRANPSTDTQYF. CDR3 nucleotides: TGTGCCAGCAGTCCACCCCGCGCGAACCCTAGCACAGATACGCAGTATTTT.

This clone is a singleton in its sample. The rearrangement joins TRBV5-4 to TRBJ2-2; 9 nucleotides line up with TRBD2. Germline assignment: CDR1 SGHNT and CDR2 YYREEE (reference sequence). Unmatched junction bases numbered 11, after V lost 4 bases and J lost 7 bases. The CDR3 has 16 amino acids. In DNA form, the CDR3 reads TGTGCCAGCAGCCGCCTGGCGGGAGGGTGGAGCGGGGAGCTGTTTTTT. It specifies CASSRLAGGWSGELFF.

The V call is TRBV7-8, the J call TRBJ2-5; tentative D call: TRBD2 (5 bases). Per the germline V gene, CDR1 is SGHVS and CDR2 is FQNEAQ. The CDR3 extends over 13 amino acids. Between the trimmed V and J ends, which lost 2 bases and 2 bases, there was a span of 6 bases. DNA for the CDR3: TGTGCCAGCAGCTTATGGACTCAAGAGACCCAGTACTTC. Protein sequence: CASSLWTQETQYF. Full variable domain (outside the CDR3, taken from reference TRBV7-8 and TRBJ2-5): GAGVSQSPRYKVAKRGQDVALRCDPISGHVSLFWYQQALGQGPEFLTYFQNEAQLDKSGLPSDRFFAERPEGSVSTLKIQRTQQEDSAVYLCASSLWTQETQYFGPGTRLLVL.

In this sample, this clone turned up once. The chain carries TRBV5-8 and TRBJ2-7, with D possibly matching TRBD2 (6 bases). Trimming cost V 0 bases and J 2 bases, with 21 bases left between them. Germline V gene sequence: CDR1 SGHTS, CDR2 YDEGEE. The CDR3 is 18 amino acids. CDR3: CASSLAGGTVISTYEQYF. The CDR3 DNA follows: TGTGCCAGCAGCTTGGCCGGAGGGACCGTAATATCAACCTACGAGCAGTACTTC.

This clone has more than one count but fewer than ten. At one end, the junction sequence differs from germline, possibly due to a read error. This sequence joins TRBV7-7 and TRBJ2-1; no definite D call. The germline V gene has CDR1 SSHAT and CDR2 FNYEAQ (reference sequence). CDR3 size: 13 residues. The CDR3 is CASSLGSFNEQFF. As DNA, the CDR3 is TGTGCTAGCAGCTTAGGGTCGTTTAATGAGCAGTTCTTC.

The chain joins TRBV4-1 to TRBJ2-1; 9 bases map to TRBD1. The germline V gene has CDR1 MGHRA and CDR2 YSYEKL. The CDR3 runs to 14 residues. V was clipped by 8 bases and J by 6 bases; unmatched bases: 8. In DNA form, the CDR3 reads TGCGCCAGCCGGGGACAGGGTCTATTCAATGAGCAGTTCTTC. Amino acid sequence: CASRGQGLFNEQFF.

This clone was seen only a few times. The V gene is TRBV19, the J gene TRBJ1-1; D gene unclear. V was cut by 3 bases and J by 6 bases, with 11 bases left in between. The germline V gene encodes CDR1 LNHDA and CDR2 SQIVND (reference sequence). The CDR3 contains 13 residues. This CDR3 reads CASSIYGYPEAFF. CDR3 sequence (DNA): TGTGCCAGTAGTATCTACGGGTACCCTGAAGCTTTCTTT.

The V and J genes are TRBV11-2 and TRBJ2-3, with D possibly being TRBD2 (7 bases). Germline-derived CDR1 and CDR2 are SGHAT and FQNNGV. CDR3 length: 17 amino acids. Trimming removed 6 bases from V and 3 bases from J, with 22 bases in between. CDR3 sequence reads: CASSLGGVGTVTDTQYF. CDR3 coding DNA: TGTGCCAGCAGTCTAGGGGGGGTTGGAACAGTGACAGATACGCAGTATTTT.

This clone has more than one count but fewer than ten. The J gene is TRBJ2-1, the V gene TRBV9; a weak D match, TRBD2 (6 bases). The V and J ends lost 4 bases and 3 bases respectively, with 11 bases between them. The length of the CDR3 is 14 residues. CDR1 is SGDLS and CDR2 is YYNGEE in the germline V gene. CDR3 sequence: CASSSGTYYNEQFF. Written as DNA, the CDR3 is TGTGCCAGCAGCTCCGGGACTTACTACAATGAGCAGTTCTTC.

The V gene is TRBV4-1, the J gene TRBJ2-1, with TRBD2 identical over 9 bases. This CDR3 is built from 17 residues. V shed 0 bases and J 10 bases; nucleotides not matched to a gene: 13. The V gene's germline CDR1 is MGHRA and CDR2 YSYEKL. CDR3 bases: TGCGCCAGCAGCCAAGATCTCGCGGGAGGGCCCCCACCGGAGCAGTTCTTC. It specifies CASSQDLAGGPPPEQFF.

This clone was seen a few times. The V call is TRBV29-1, the J call TRBJ2-1; D possibly matches TRBD1 or TRBD2 (5 bases each). Germline assignment: CDR1 SQVTM and CDR2 ANQGSEA. V gave up 6 bases and J gave up 4 bases, with 13 bases separating them. CDR3 size: 13 residues. The CDR3 coding sequence is TGCAGCGTGGGGACGGTGGGGTACAATGAGCAGTTCTTC. Translation gives CSVGTVGYNEQFF.

The V and J genes are TRBV5-1 and TRBJ2-2; D remains ambiguous. The CDR3 spans 14 residues. The germline gives CDR1 SGHRS, CDR2 YFSETQ. Trimming removed 2 bases from V and 7 bases from J, with 12 bases in between. The CDR3 coding sequence is TGCGCCAGCAGCTTACCCAGAGTCGGCGGGGAGCTGTTTTTT. Translated, it gives CASSLPRVGGELFF. Using reference TRBV5-1 and TRBJ2-2 for the parts outside the CDR3, the full variable domain is KAGVTQTPRYLIKTRGQQVTLSCSPISGHRSVSWYQQTPGQGLQFLFEYFSETQRNKGNFPGRFSGRQFSNSRSEMNVSTLELGDSALYLCASSLPRVGGELFFGEGSRLTVL.

The chain combines TRBV5-4 with TRBJ1-2; 11 nucleotides align to TRBD1. The V and J ends lost 0 bases and 13 bases, in that order; junction bases with no gene match: 8. Per germline, CDR1 SGHNT and CDR2 YYREEE (reference sequence). The length of the CDR3 is 14 residues. The CDR3 spells CASSLVSGQGALTF. The CDR3 DNA reads as TGTGCCAGCAGCTTGGTTTCAGGACAGGGGGCACTCACCTTC.

This chain uses TRBV7-2 with TRBJ1-3, with D unresolved. Trimming left V 5 bases short and J 4 bases short, with 15 bases between. CDR3 length equals 15 residues. From germline, CDR1 is SGHTA and CDR2 FQGNSA. CDR3 sequence: CASSRVVAAGNTIYF. CDR3 sequence (DNA): TGTGCCAGCAGCCGGGTAGTGGCGGCGGGAAACACCATATATTTT.